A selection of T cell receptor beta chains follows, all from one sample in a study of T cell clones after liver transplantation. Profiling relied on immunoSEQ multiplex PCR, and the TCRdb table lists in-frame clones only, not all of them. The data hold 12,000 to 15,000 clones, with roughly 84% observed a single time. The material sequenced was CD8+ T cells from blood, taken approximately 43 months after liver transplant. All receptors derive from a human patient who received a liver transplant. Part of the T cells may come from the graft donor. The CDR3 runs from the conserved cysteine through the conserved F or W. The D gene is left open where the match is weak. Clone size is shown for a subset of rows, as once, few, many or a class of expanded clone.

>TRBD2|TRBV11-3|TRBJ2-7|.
TGTGCCAGCAGCTTCTCCGGGACTAGCTACGAGCAGTACTTC
CASSFSGTSYEQYF
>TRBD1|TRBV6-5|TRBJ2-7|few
TGTGCCAGCAGTTGGGGACAGGCCTACGAGCAGTACTTC
CASSWGQAYEQYF
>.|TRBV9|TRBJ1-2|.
TGTGCCAGCAGCGTATCAGGATCCTCCGACTATGGCTACACCTTC
CASSVSGSSDYGYTF
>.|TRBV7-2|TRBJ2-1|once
TGTGCCAGCAGCTTAGAAGGGGCGGATGACTACAATGAGCAGTTCTTC
CASSLEGADDYNEQFF
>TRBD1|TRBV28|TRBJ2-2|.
TGTGCCAGCAGCTTGACAGGGCCGAACACCGGGGAGCTGTTTTTT
CASSLTGPNTGELFF
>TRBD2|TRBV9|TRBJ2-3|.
TGTGCCAGCAGCGTAGCCTCCCGGACTAGCGGGAGGACAGATACGCAGTATTTT
CASSVASRTSGRTDTQYF
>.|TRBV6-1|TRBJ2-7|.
TGTGCCAGCAGTGAACCATCCGGAGGCGGAAGAAGCTCCTACGAGCAGTACTTC
CASSEPSGGGRSSYEQYF
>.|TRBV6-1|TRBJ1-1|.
TGTGCCAGCAGAGCCCGGGGCACTGAAGCTTTCTTT
CASRARGTEAFF
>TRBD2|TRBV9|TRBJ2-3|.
TGTGCCAGCAGCTCCTCGACTAGCGGGAGGCGCACAGATACGCAGTATTTT
CASSSSTSGRRTDTQYF
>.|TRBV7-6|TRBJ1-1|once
TGTGCCAGCAGCTTTCTTCGGGGCTCAGAAACTGAAGCTTTCTTT
CASSFLRGSETEAFF
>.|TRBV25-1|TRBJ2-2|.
TGTGCCAGCAGTGAAGGAATAAGGATTCCCCACACCGGGGAGCTGTTTTTT
CASSEGIRIPHTGELFF
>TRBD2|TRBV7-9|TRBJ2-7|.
TGTGCCAGCAGCGGGGTCGAGACTAGCGGGAGGGCCCTCTACTACGAGCAGTACTTC
CASSGVETSGRALYYEQYF
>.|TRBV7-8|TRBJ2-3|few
TGTGCCAGCAGCTTAGCCGGGGCGGCCACAGATACGCAGTATTTT
CASSLAGAATDTQYF
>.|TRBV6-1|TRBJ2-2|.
TGTGCCAGCAGTGAAGAAGATTTCCGAGAGCTGTTTTTT
CASSEEDFRELFF
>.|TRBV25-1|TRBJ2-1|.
TGTGCCAGCAGTGACCCCAGACTCGCCCGCTCCTACAATGAGCAGTTCTTC
CASSDPRLARSYNEQFF
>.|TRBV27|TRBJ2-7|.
TGTGCCAGCAGTTTTGCTTCGCCAGGCAACGAGCAGTACTTC
CASSFASPGNEQYF
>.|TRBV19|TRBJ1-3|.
TGTGCCAGTAGTATAACTGGTGACACCATATATTTT
CASSITGDTIYF
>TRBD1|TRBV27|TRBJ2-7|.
TGTGCCAGCAGTTTTTCCTGGACAGGGGCCTACGAGCAGTACTTC
CASSFSWTGAYEQYF
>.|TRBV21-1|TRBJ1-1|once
TGTGCCAGCAGCAAAGGGGGCGAAAACACTGAAGCTTTCTTT
CASSKGGENTEAFF
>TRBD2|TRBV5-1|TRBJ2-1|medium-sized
TGCGCCAGCAGCTTTAGCGGGGGAACCTACAATGAGCAGTTCTTC
CASSFSGGTYNEQFF
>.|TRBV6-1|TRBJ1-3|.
TGTGCCAGCAGTGGACAAGGGGTCCCCTCTGGAAACACCATATATTTT
CASSGQGVPSGNTIYF
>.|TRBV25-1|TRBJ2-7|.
TGTGCCAGCACCGATGGAAATTACTACGAGCAGTACTTC
CASTDGNYYEQYF
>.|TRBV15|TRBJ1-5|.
TGTGCCACCAGCAGAGATCAAGAGAATCAGCCCCAGCATTTT
CATSRDQENQPQHF
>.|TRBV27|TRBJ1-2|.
TGTGCCAGCAGTTTGTCATTCACATCGGGCTATGGCTACACCTTC
CASSLSFTSGYGYTF
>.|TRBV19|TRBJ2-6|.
TGTGCCAGTAGTGGGTGTGAGACAAATCACAATCGGGCCAACGTCCTGACTTTC
CASSGCETNHNRANVLTF
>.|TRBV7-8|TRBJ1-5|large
TGTGCCAGCAGCCAAGAGGAACCAAATCAGCCCCAGCATTTT
CASSQEEPNQPQHF
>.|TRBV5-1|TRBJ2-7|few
TGCGCCAGCAGGCGAGGCGAGCTCGAGCAGTACTTC
CASRRGELEQYF
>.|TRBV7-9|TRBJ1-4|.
TGTGCCAGCAGGTCCTGGGGAGAGGAGAGAGAAAAACTGTTTTTT
CASRSWGEEREKLFF
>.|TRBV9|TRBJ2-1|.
TGTGCCAGCAGCGCGGACAGCCCGGGGGAGCAGTTCTTC
CASSADSPGEQFF
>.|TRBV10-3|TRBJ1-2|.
TGTGCCATCAGGCAGGGGAAGGGCTACACCTTC
CAIRQGKGYTF
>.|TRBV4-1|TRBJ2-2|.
TGCGCCAGCAGCCAGGCAGGGGAACCCGGGGAGCTGTTTTTT
CASSQAGEPGELFF
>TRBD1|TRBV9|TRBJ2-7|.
TGTGCCAGCAGCGTAGGCGGCACAGGGGGGACCTACGAGCAGTACTTC
CASSVGGTGGTYEQYF
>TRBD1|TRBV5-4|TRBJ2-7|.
TGTGCCAGCAGCTACTCCGGGACAGGGGCCGAGCAGTACTTC
CASSYSGTGAEQYF
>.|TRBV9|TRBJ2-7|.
TGTGCCAGCAGCGTAGAGAATAGGGGTTACGAGCAGTACTTC
CASSVENRGYEQYF
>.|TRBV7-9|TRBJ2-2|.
TGTGCCAGCAGCTCTGGAGATGGGGAGCTGTTTTTT
CASSSGDGELFF
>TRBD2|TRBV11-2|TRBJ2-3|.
TGTGCCAGCAGCCCCGGACTAGCGGGAGATACGCAGTATTTT
CASSPGLAGDTQYF
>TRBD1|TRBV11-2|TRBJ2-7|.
TGTGCCAGCAGCTCTACAGGGGGCTCCTACGAGCAGTACTTC
CASSSTGGSYEQYF
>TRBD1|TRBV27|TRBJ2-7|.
TGTGCCAGCAGTTTTGAGGCAGGGGGCGGATACGAGCAGTACTTC
CASSFEAGGGYEQYF
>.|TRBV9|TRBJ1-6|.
TGTGCCAGCAGCGTAGACACGTCCATTAATTCACCCCTCCACTTT
CASSVDTSINSPLHF
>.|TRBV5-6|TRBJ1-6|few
TGTGCCAGCAGACCCTGGACCAAATCCTATAATTCACCCCTCCACTTT
CASRPWTKSYNSPLHF
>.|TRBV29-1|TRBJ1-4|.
TGCAGCGTTGAAGATCAAGGCATGGGGGGCCTACGAGAAAAACTGTTTTTT
CSVEDQGMGGLREKLFF
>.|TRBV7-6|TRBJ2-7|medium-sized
TGTGCCAGCAGCTTGGCCACATCCTACGAGCAGTACTTC
CASSLATSYEQYF
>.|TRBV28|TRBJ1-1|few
TGTGCCAGCAGTTCGTCGCAGGGAGGGAACACTGAAGCTTTCTTT
CASSSSQGGNTEAFF
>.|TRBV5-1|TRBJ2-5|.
TGCGCCAGCAGCTTGGAATTTCCGGCAGAGCCAAAAGAGACCCAGTACTTC
CASSLEFPAEPKETQYF
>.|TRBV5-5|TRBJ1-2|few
TGTGCCAGCACCCCCTCCTGGGGCGGCTATGGCTACACCTTC
CASTPSWGGYGYTF
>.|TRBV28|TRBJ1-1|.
TGTGCCAGCAGTTCTAACGAGGGTGGGAACACTGAAGCTTTCTTT
CASSSNEGGNTEAFF
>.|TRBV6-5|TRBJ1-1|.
TGTGCCACAGGGGCATGGGACACTGAAGCTTTCTTT
CATGAWDTEAFF
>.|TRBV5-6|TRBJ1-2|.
TGTGCCAGCAGCCCCTCGGGGGCGCTCTATGGCTACACCTTC
CASSPSGALYGYTF
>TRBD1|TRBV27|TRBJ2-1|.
TGTGCCGGAGGACAGGGTAGGTATGCTGAGCAGTTCTTC
CAGGQGRYAEQFF
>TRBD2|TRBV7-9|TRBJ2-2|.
TGTGCCAGCAGCTCCTGGACTAGCGGGACCCTCACCGGGGAGCTGTTTTTT
CASSSWTSGTLTGELFF
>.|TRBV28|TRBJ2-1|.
TGTGCCAGCAGTTCCGGGCTCAATGAGCAGTTCTTC
CASSSGLNEQFF
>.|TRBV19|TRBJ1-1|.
TGTGCCAGTAGTCTCGTAGGGAACACTGAAGCTTTCTTT
CASSLVGNTEAFF
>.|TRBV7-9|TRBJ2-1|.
TGTGCCAGCAGCAGCCTAGTAGGCGGGCTCAAGAGCTCCTACAATGAGCAGTTCTTC
CASSSLVGGLKSSYNEQFF